Following are 21 T cell receptor beta chains from one sample sequenced in a study of T-cell memory formation after mild COVID-19. A single record per CDR3 protein comes from TCRdb applying MiXCR to the 5' RACE reads. The table lists 250,000 to 300,000 distinct CDR3 sequences, around 15% of them singletons, with 20% to 25% in the top ten. Sequenced sample: PBMCs or a T cell subset sorted from them (not recorded which). The receptors derive from a man aged 18 to 29 who had mild COVID-19 (a few samples of this study predate the infection). Cell type and time point are not known.

In this sample, this clonotype turned up a few times. The J gene is TRBJ2-7, the V gene TRBV29-1; 9 bases fit TRBD1. The CDR3 length is 15 residues. CDR1 SQVTM and CDR2 ANQGSEA come from the germline V gene. V shed 3 bases and J 4 bases; nucleotides not matched to a gene: 10. CDR3 DNA: TGCAGCGTTGAGACGCGGACAGGGGCTTCGTACGAGCAGTACTTC. Protein sequence: CSVETRTGASYEQYF.

This clonotype has just a few counts. This sequence joins TRBV12-3 or TRBV12-4 and TRBJ2-5; D remains ambiguous. The V and J ends lost 6 bases and 2 bases respectively, with 13 bases between them. CDR3 length equals 14 residues. CDR3: CASSVTMGQETQYF. The CDR3 DNA sequence: TGTGCCAGCAGCGTTACGATGGGTCAAGAGACCCAGTACTTC.

This rearrangement joins TRBV5-1 to TRBJ2-5; 13 bases match TRBD2. Germline V lookup: CDR1 SGHRS, CDR2 YFSETQ. This CDR3 contains 14 residues. The V gene end was trimmed by 4 bases and the J gene end by 5 bases; junction bases not matched to a gene: 2. The CDR3 region is CASSVLAGGETQYF. CDR3 in DNA: TGCGCCAGCAGCGTACTAGCGGGGGGGGAGACCCAGTACTTC.

This sequence joins TRBV5-6 and TRBJ2-7; D remains unclear. The CDR3 spans 11 residues. The germline CDR1 and CDR2 sequences are SGHDT and YYEEEE. The V end lost 3 bases, the J end lost 5 bases, and 6 bases lay between the germline ends. The CDR3, as DNA: TGTGCCAGCAGCTACTTAGACGAGCAGTACTTC. Protein product: CASSYLDEQYF.

The J gene is TRBJ2-2, the V gene TRBV3-1; no clear D gene. CDR3 length: 13 residues. The germline V and J ends were trimmed by 5 bases and 6 bases, with 10 bases remaining between them. Germline V lookup: CDR1 LGHDT, CDR2 YNNKEL (reference sequence). The CDR3 DNA reads TGTGCCAGCAGCTTCGAGTCCGCCGGGGAGCTGTTTTTT. Translated: CASSFESAGELFF.

The table lists this clonotype with a count of one. The chain combines TRBV12-3 or TRBV12-4 with TRBJ1-3, with D possibly TRBD1 on 5 matching bases. This CDR3 has 12 residues. Trimming cost V 6 bases and J 10 bases, with 13 bases left between them. The CDR3 nucleotides are TGTGCCAGCAGAACCGGGGGGACGACCATATATTTT. This codes for CASRTGGTTIYF.

This clonotype appeared a few times. The CDR3: CASNAGTTLQETQYF. CDR3 in DNA: TGTGCCAGCAACGCCGGGACTACGCTCCAAGAGACCCAGTACTTC. The chain has TRBV6-6 and TRBJ2-5, with 7 bases aligning to TRBD2. CDR1 MNHNY and CDR2 SVGAGI come from the germline V gene (reference sequence). This CDR3 contains 15 residues. With V trimmed by 7 bases and J by 1 base, 9 bases remained unmatched.

Only one count was recorded for this clonotype. The J gene is TRBJ1-3, the V gene TRBV5-1; no firm D call. The CDR3 is made up of 13 amino acids. Germline CDR1 reads SGHRS; CDR2 reads YFSETQ. Trimming removed 4 bases from V and 0 bases from J, with 5 bases in between. This CDR3 is CASSAYSGNTIYF. The DNA for the CDR3 is TGCGCCAGCAGCGCGTACTCTGGAAACACCATATATTTT.

In its sample, this clonotype was seen many times. The chain joins TRBV9 to TRBJ2-1; the D is unclear. The CDR3 loop spans 15 amino acids. The germline V gene has CDR1 SGDLS and CDR2 YYNGEE. V lost 7 bases, J lost 0 bases, and 14 bases lay in between. The CDR3 DNA reads TGTGCCAGCGGGCCCTTGTTTAGCTCCTACAATGAGCAGTTCTTC. As protein: CASGPLFSSYNEQFF.

The genes are TRBV11-2 and TRBJ2-5, with TRBD1 matching 9 bases. The V segment lost 3 bases and the J segment 5 bases; nucleotides outside the gene matches: 7. The length of the CDR3 is 15 residues. Per germline, CDR1 SGHAT and CDR2 FQNNGV. CDR3 DNA: TGTGCCAGCAGCTTTCCGGGACAGGGCGGGGAGACCCAGTACTTC. Translating gives CASSFPGQGGETQYF.

This chain links TRBV6-5 with TRBJ2-6; no definite D call. V was clipped by 6 bases and J by 2 bases, with 5 bases between them. The CDR3 runs to 13 residues. Germline V gene data show CDR1 as MNHEY and CDR2 as SVGAGI. The CDR3 nucleotides read TGTGCCAGCAGAAATCCTGGGGCCAACGTCCTGACTTTC. Amino acid sequence: CASRNPGANVLTF.

This clonotype appeared a few times. The V gene is TRBV29-1, the J gene TRBJ2-4; D is undetermined. CDR1 SQVTM and CDR2 ANQGSEA come from the germline V gene. V lost 6 bases and J lost 7, with 16 bases in between. This CDR3 region has 13 residues. The CDR3 DNA is TGCAGCGTAGCCGCCATACCTCGGAACATTCAGTACTTC. It codes for CSVAAIPRNIQYF.

At least ten counts were recorded for this clonotype. The chain combines TRBV5-1 with TRBJ1-5; no reliable D call. The V end lost 7 bases, the J end lost 0 bases, and 8 bases lay between the germline ends. Germline lookup yields CDR1 SGHRS and CDR2 YFSETQ. The CDR3 has 13 amino acids. The CDR3 protein is CASQLDSNQPQHF. In DNA, the CDR3 is TGCGCCAGCCAATTGGATAGCAATCAGCCCCAGCATTTT.

This clonotype was counted many times. The gene calls are TRBV5-1 and TRBJ2-5, with no clear D. Germline V lookup: CDR1 SGHRS, CDR2 YFSETQ. Trimming left V 4 bases short and J 3 bases short, with 10 bases between. This CDR3 spans 13 amino acids. CDR3: CASSIPGEETQYF. CDR3 in DNA: TGCGCCAGCAGCATCCCGGGCGAAGAGACCCAGTACTTC.

V and J are TRBV5-1 and TRBJ1-1; D is ambiguous. CDR1 is SGHRS and CDR2 is YFSETQ in the germline V gene. This CDR3 has 13 amino acids. The V end was cut by 1 base, the J end by 8 bases, with 12 bases between. The CDR3 spells CASSLSRQAEAFF. In DNA form, the CDR3 reads TGCGCCAGCAGCTTGTCACGGCAGGCCGAAGCTTTCTTT.

The chain joins TRBV6-5 to TRBJ1-2; 10 bases map to TRBD1. Losses at the gene ends were 5 bases for V and 14 bases for J; bases not matched to a gene: 11. Germline V gene sequence: CDR1 MNHEY, CDR2 SVGAGI. This CDR3 spans 13 amino acids. This CDR3 is CASSPRDRGALTF. CDR3 in DNA: TGTGCCAGCAGTCCCCGGGACAGGGGCGCGCTTACCTTC.

This clonotype has a handful of counts. For the CDR3, the DNA is TGTGCCAGCAGTGACAGGACGAGGAATTCACCCCTCCACTTT. This encodes CASSDRTRNSPLHF. This chain joins TRBV7-2 and TRBJ1-6, with TRBD1 as a possible D gene (6 bases). CDR3 size: 14 residues. CDR1 and CDR2 (germline): SGHTA, FQGNSA. V was pared by 6 bases and J by 7 bases, with 13 bases between.

This sequence joins TRBV12-3 or TRBV12-4 and TRBJ2-3; D unresolved. The germline V and J ends were trimmed by 5 bases and 6 bases, with 15 bases remaining between them. The CDR3 is made up of 14 amino acids. The DNA of the CDR3 is TGTGCCAGCAGTCCGTCGGACCACTCCGATACGCAGTATTTT. This translates into CASSPSDHSDTQYF.

CDR3 in amino acids: CASSRGQGITEAFF. CDR3 sequence (DNA): TGTGCCAGCAGCCGGGGACAGGGGATCACTGAAGCTTTCTTT. The chain carries TRBV11-2 and TRBJ1-1; 10 bases are shared with TRBD1. CDR3 length equals 14 residues. CDR1 is SGHAT and CDR2 is FQNNGV in the germline V gene. The ends lost 5 bases at V and 4 bases at J; junction bases unmatched: 4.

There are a few counts of this clonotype. This chain joins TRBV4-1 and TRBJ1-2, with a possible D match to TRBD1 (6 bases). Trimming removed 3 bases from V and 4 bases from J, with 9 bases in between. The germline CDR1 and CDR2 sequences are MGHRA and YSYEKL. CDR3 length: 13 residues. CDR3 sequence: CASSQGHLYGYTF. DNA for the CDR3: TGCGCCAGCAGCCAGGGACACCTCTATGGCTACACCTTC.

This clonotype was seen more than once but under ten times. The genes are TRBV20-1 and TRBJ2-2, with D possibly being TRBD2 (6 bases). This CDR3 region has 14 residues. Germline V gives CDR1 DFQATT, CDR2 SNEGSKA (reference sequence). V lost 6 bases and J 3 bases, leaving 14 bases between the germline ends. CDR3 region: CSATDGRYTGELFF. The CDR3 bases are TGCAGTGCAACGGACGGGAGATACACCGGGGAGCTGTTTTTT.